This T cell receptor beta chain was retrieved from a study of naive CD8 T cells in extremely preterm neonates. Assay: immunoSEQ multiplex PCR; the TCRdb copy retains only in-frame clones and omits some. In the table there are some 5,700 clones, 95% to 97% of which are singletons. In germline, CDR1 is SNHLY, CDR2 FYNNEI. Trimming removed 4 bases from V and 8 bases from J, with 14 bases in between. This CDR3 is 13 amino acids long. Specimen: naive CD8+ T cells from blood. The clonotype was recovered from a human donor in good health. The chain combines TRBV2 with TRBJ1-2; weak D call: TRBD1 (6 bases). CDR3 coding DNA: TGTGCCAGCAGTGGTTACAGGGACGAAGGCTACACCTTC. Its protein product is CASSGYRDEGYTF.